Sequencing of this TCR beta chain was carried out in a study of blood T cell repertoires in COVID-19. The overall study: Donors in the United States, Italy and Spain gave samples during acute or convalescent COVID-19. T cells, B-cell-depleted T cells, or PBMCs supplied cDNA or gDNA.

This clone was seen just once. Per the study methods: The assay estimated nucleated cells by amplifying reference gene primers. Assay used: immunoSEQ multiplex PCR; TCRdb lists only in-frame clones, some missing. D and trimming come from the DNA, and the V and J calls and clone size come from that table. This sample has 55,000 to 75,000 clones, with about 81% found just once. CDR3 length: 17 residues. The V gene lost 2 bases and the J gene lost 2 bases, with 17 bases spanning the gap. Per germline, CDR1 WSHSY and CDR2 SAAADI. The specimen was peripheral blood. V is TRBV10-2 and J is TRBJ2-3, with D perhaps matching TRBD2 (6 bases). The source is an older man with acute or convalescent COVID-19. The CDR3 DNA follows: TGCGCCAGCAGTGAGAGGACGGGAGATCAACTCACAGATACGCAGTATTTT. Its translation: CASSERTGDQLTDTQYF.